These T cell receptor beta chains were read from a single sample in a study of cytomegalovirus exposure and HLA in healthy donors. Data came from immunoSEQ multiplex PCR; TCRdb stores just in-frame clones and leaves some out. Of about 190,000 clones in the sample, approximately 87% are singletons; the top ten hold about 1.2%. Source material: PBMCs. These receptor sequences come from a man aged 25-45 years in good health and CMV-seronegative. CDR3s include the opening cysteine and the closing phenylalanine or tryptophan. A D gene is named only where the DNA matches it firmly. Not all rows give a size; the values are once, few, many and, for expanded clones, a class.

CDR3 length,clone size,D gene,V gene,J gene,CDR3 protein,CDR3 DNA
16,NA,NA,TRBV18,TRBJ2-7,CASSPVGSGTAYEQYF,TGTGCCAGCTCACCCGTGGGTAGCGGGACAGCCTACGAGCAGTACTTC
13,NA,NA,TRBV27,TRBJ2-4,CASSLPGKNIQYF,TGTGCCAGCAGTTTACCCGGGAAAAACATTCAGTACTTC
13,NA,NA,TRBV7-9,TRBJ2-7,CASSLEGGYEQYF,TGTGCCAGCAGCTTGGAAGGGGGCTACGAGCAGTACTTC
13,NA,NA,TRBV9,TRBJ2-3,CASSPGTTDTQYF,TGTGCCAGCAGCCCGGGGACTACAGATACGCAGTATTTT
14,NA,NA,TRBV18,TRBJ2-5,CASSPESNQETQYF,TGTGCCAGCTCACCAGAGAGCAACCAAGAGACCCAGTACTTC
17,NA,TRBD1,TRBV7-2,TRBJ1-5,CASSSPQMTGGSQPQHF,TGTGCCAGCAGCTCACCTCAAATGACAGGGGGCAGCCAGCCCCAGCATTTT
15,NA,TRBD1,TRBV19,TRBJ1-5,CASSRRDRGGQPQHF,TGTGCCAGTAGTCGGCGGGACAGGGGAGGACAGCCCCAGCATTTT
15,NA,TRBD1,TRBV2,TRBJ2-5,CASSDSYRGTETQYF,TGTGCCAGCAGTGATTCTTACAGGGGAACGGAGACCCAGTACTTC
16,few,TRBD2,TRBV27,TRBJ2-1,CASSLYSGSSYNEQFF,TGTGCCAGCAGTTTATATAGCGGGTCCTCCTACAATGAGCAGTTCTTC
14,NA,NA,TRBV6-5,TRBJ2-5,CASSYSQGQETQYF,TGTGCCAGCAGTTACTCGCAGGGCCAAGAGACCCAGTACTTC
14,NA,NA,TRBV5-1,TRBJ1-6,CASSAGDRNSPLHF,TGCGCCAGCTCGGCAGGGGACCGGAATTCACCCCTCCACTTT
15,once,TRBD2,TRBV28,TRBJ2-3,CASSLAGVVTDTQYF,TGTGCCAGCAGTCTAGCGGGAGTTGTGACAGATACGCAGTATTTT
15,NA,TRBD1,TRBV6-5,TRBJ1-2,CASRRPGTGGYGYTF,TGTGCCAGCAGACGCCCGGGGACAGGGGGCTATGGCTACACCTTC